This T cell receptor (beta chain) originates from a study of spatial heterogeneity in lung cancer. Overall study: PBMC collected at follow-up were sequenced when available, a median of around two years after resection.

A distinct unique molecular identifier was carried by each TCR cDNA molecule. TCRdb processed the 5' RACE reads anew with MiXCR; each CDR3 protein has one entry. Of about 36,000 distinct CDR3 sequences listed, more than 6.5% are singletons. This clonotype was observed many times. Its target is not known. From germline, CDR1 is MNHEY and CDR2 SMNVEV (reference sequence). The CDR3 extends over 15 amino acids. Trimming shortened V by 0 bases and J by 7 bases, and 12 bases separated the two germline ends. Time point specified: blood at routine non-recurrence follow-up after resection. Whole RNA, which was extracted from tumor, nontumor lung tissue or frozen PBMC, was sequenced without any cell sorting. Study-wide points: Expanded tumor TCRs that were ubiquitous appeared in blood more at resection than follow-up.

The sequences come from PBMCs, collected at follow-up. The receptor comes from a male donor with early-stage non-small cell lung cancer. The chain employs TRBV27 and TRBJ1-4; TRBD1 is a possible D gene (5 bases). The CDR3, as DNA: TGTGCCAGCAGTTTATCCCAGGGTCTAGGTGAAAAACTGTTTTTT. Translating gives CASSLSQGLGEKLFF.